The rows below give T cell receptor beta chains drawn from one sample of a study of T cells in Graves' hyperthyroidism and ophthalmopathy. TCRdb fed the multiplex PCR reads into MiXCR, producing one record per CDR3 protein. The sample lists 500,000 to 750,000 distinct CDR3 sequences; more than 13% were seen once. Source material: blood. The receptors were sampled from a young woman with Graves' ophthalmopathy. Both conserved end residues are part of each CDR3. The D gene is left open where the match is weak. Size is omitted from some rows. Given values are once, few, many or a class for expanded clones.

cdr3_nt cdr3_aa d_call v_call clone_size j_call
TGTGCCAGCAGTCCTCATGTCCTGACAGGGGGCGAGCAGTACTTC CASSPHVLTGGEQYF TRBD1 TRBV28 many TRBJ2-7
TGTGCCAGCCACGGACGGACCTACGAGCAGTACTTC CASHGRTYEQYF . TRBV6-1 few TRBJ2-7
TGTGCCTGGAGTTGGCGGGAGTACAATGAGCAGTTCTTC CAWSWREYNEQFF TRBD2 TRBV30 many TRBJ2-1
TGTGCCAGCAGCCCCAAGGGGGCGCCAAGCACAGATACGCAGTATTTT CASSPKGAPSTDTQYF TRBD1 TRBV7-9 . TRBJ2-3
TGTGCCAGCACCCCCGGACGGCGATATAGCAATCAGCCCCAGCATTTT CASTPGRRYSNQPQHF . TRBV12-3/TRBV12-4 many TRBJ1-5
TGTGCCAGCAGTTTCGGGACTAAGGACGAGCAGTACTTC CASSFGTKDEQYF TRBD2 TRBV12-3/TRBV12-4 many TRBJ2-7
TGTGCCTGGAGTGTCAAACTAGCGGGAGCCAACGAGCAGTACTTC CAWSVKLAGANEQYF TRBD2 TRBV30 many TRBJ2-7
TGCAGTGCTGCACCTGGGGGGGTTGGCGCCGGGGAGCTGTTTTTT CSAAPGGVGAGELFF TRBD2 TRBV20-1 few TRBJ2-2
TGTGCCAGCTCACCACCGGGACGTGAGGCAATGAACACTGAAGCTTTCTTT CASSPPGREAMNTEAFF . TRBV18 many TRBJ1-1
TGTGCCAGCAGTCTACTCGGGGCCGTGGAAGCTTTCTTT CASSLLGAVEAFF . TRBV28 . TRBJ1-1
TGTGCCAGCAGCTTAGGGCTGGACCCGAGCTCCTACAATGAGCAGTTCTTC CASSLGLDPSSYNEQFF . TRBV7-6 . TRBJ2-1
TGTGCCAGCAGTTACGGTCCGGCCCTCGGTTTCACTGAAGCTTTCTTT CASSYGPALGFTEAFF . TRBV6-2/TRBV6-3 many TRBJ1-1
TGCGCCAGCAGCGACAGGGGGGGGACCGGGGAGCTGTTTTTT CASSDRGGTGELFF TRBD1 TRBV5-1 . TRBJ2-2
TGTGCCTGGAGTCGGGGACAGGGGAATCAGCCCCAGCATTTT CAWSRGQGNQPQHF TRBD1 TRBV30 many TRBJ1-5
TGTGCCAGCATGTTAGTCAGTCTCGGAGATTCCCCGCGATACGGCTACACCTTC CASMLVSLGDSPRYGYTF . TRBV12-3/TRBV12-4 many TRBJ1-2
TGTGCCAGCAGCTTAGGAGGGGCGCATCAATCCTACGAGCAGTACTTC CASSLGGAHQSYEQYF . TRBV7-9 many TRBJ2-7